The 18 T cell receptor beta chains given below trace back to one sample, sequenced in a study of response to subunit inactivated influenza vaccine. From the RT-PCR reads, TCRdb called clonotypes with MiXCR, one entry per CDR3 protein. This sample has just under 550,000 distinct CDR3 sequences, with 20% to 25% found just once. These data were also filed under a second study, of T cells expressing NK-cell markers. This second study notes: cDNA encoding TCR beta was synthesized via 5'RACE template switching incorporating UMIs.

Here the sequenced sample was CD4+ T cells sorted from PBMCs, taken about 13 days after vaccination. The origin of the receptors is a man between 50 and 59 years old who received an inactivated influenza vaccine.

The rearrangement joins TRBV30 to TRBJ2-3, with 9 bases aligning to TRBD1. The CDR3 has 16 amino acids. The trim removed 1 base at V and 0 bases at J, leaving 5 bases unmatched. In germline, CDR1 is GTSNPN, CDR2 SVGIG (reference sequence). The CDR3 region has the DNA TGTGCCTGGAGTGGATGGACAGGGGTTAGCACAGATACGCAGTATTTT. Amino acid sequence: CAWSGWTGVSTDTQYF.

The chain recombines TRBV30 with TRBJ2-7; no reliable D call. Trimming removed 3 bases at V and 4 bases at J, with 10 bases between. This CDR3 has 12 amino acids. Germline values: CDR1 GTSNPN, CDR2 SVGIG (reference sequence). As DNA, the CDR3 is TGTGCCTGGAGCCCGGGCCTTTACGAGCAGTACTTC. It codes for CAWSPGLYEQYF.

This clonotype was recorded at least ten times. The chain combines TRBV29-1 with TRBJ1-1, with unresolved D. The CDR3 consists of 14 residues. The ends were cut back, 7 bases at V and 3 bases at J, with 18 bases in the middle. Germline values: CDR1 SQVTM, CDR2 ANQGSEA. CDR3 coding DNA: TGCAGCGACGAAGGGCAGGCCTTTTACACTGAAGCTTTCTTT. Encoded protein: CSDEGQAFYTEAFF.

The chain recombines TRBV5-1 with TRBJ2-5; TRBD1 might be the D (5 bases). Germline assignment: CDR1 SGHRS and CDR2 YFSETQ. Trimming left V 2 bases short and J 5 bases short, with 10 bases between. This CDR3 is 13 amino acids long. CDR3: CASSFRESETQYF. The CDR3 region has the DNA TGCGCCAGCAGCTTCAGGGAATCCGAGACCCAGTACTTC.

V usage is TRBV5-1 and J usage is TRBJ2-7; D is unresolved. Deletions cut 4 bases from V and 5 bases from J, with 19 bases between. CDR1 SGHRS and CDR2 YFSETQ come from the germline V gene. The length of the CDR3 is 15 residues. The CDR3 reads CASSANARSGNEQYF. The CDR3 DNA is TGCGCCAGCAGCGCCAACGCGCGGTCCGGAAACGAGCAGTACTTC. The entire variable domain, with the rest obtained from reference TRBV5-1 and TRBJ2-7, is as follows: KAGVTQTPRYLIKTRGQQVTLSCSPISGHRSVSWYQQTPGQGLQFLFEYFSETQRNKGNFPGRFSGRQFSNSRSEMNVSTLELGDSALYLCASSANARSGNEQYFGPGTRLTVT.

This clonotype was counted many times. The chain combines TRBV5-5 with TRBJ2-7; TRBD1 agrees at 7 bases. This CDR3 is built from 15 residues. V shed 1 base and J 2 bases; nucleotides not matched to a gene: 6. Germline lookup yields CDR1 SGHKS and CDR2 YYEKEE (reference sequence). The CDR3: CASSLPGQQAYEQYF. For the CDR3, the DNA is TGTGCCAGCAGCTTGCCGGGACAGCAAGCCTACGAGCAGTACTTC.

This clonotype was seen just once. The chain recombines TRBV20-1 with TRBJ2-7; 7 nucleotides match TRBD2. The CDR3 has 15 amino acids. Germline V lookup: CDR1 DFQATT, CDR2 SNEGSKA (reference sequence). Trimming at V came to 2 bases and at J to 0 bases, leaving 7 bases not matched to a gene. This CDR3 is CSARMRGGSSYEQYF. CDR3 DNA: TGCAGTGCTAGAATGAGGGGAGGGTCCTCCTACGAGCAGTACTTC.

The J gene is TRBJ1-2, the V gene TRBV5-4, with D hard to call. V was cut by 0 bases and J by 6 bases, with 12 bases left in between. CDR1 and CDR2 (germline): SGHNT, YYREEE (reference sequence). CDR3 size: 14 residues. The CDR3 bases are TGTGCCAGCAGCTTGGCCGGAATCCCGAATGGCTACACCTTC. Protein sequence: CASSLAGIPNGYTF.

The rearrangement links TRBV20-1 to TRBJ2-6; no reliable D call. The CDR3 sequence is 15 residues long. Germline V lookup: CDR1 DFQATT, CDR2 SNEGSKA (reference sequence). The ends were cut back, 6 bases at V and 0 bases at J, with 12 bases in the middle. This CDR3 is CSAPNPYSGANVLTF. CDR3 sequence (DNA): TGCAGTGCACCGAACCCGTACTCTGGGGCCAACGTCCTGACTTTC.

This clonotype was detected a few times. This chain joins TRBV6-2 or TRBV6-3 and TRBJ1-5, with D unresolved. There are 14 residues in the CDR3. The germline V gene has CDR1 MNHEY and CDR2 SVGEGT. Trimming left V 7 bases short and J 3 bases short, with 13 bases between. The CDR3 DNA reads TGTGCCAGCACCATGGGCAGGCCCAATCAGCCCCAGCATTTT. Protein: CASTMGRPNQPQHF.

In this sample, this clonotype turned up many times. As DNA, the CDR3 is TGTGCCATCAGTGAGATAGGGACCCAAGAGACCCAGTACTTC. This encodes CAISEIGTQETQYF. The chain joins TRBV10-3 to TRBJ2-5, with D perhaps TRBD1 or TRBD2 (5 bases each). The CDR3 consists of 14 residues. Between the trimmed V and J ends, which lost 2 bases and 1 base, there was a span of 8 bases. Germline assignment: CDR1 ENHRY and CDR2 SYGVKD.

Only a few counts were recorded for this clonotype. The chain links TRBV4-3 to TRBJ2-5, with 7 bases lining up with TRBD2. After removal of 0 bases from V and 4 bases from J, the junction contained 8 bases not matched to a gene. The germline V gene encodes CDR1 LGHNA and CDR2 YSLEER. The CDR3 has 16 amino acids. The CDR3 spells CASSQDRLGGRETQYF. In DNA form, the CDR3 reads TGCGCCAGCAGCCAAGATCGGCTAGGCGGGAGAGAGACCCAGTACTTC.

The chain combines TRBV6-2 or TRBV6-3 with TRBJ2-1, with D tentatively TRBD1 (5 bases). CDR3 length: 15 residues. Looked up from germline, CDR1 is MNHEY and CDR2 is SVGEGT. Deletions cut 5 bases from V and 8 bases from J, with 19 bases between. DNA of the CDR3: TGTGCCAGCAGTGCGCAGGGAATAGTAGCCGATGAGCAGTTCTTC. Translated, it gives CASSAQGIVADEQFF.

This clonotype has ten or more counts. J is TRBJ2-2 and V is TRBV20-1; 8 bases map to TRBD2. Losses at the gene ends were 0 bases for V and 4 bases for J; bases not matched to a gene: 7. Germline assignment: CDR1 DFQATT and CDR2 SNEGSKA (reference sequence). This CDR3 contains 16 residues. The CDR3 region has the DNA TGCAGTGCTAGAGAGGCCGGGAGGGTGACCACCGGGGAGCTGTTTTTT. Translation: CSAREAGRVTTGELFF.

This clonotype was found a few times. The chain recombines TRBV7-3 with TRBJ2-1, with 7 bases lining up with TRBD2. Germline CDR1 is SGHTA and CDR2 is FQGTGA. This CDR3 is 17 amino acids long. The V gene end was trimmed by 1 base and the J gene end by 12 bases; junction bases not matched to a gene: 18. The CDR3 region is CASSLRPSGDGGYGQFF. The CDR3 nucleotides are TGTGCCAGCAGCTTAAGACCCTCCGGGGACGGGGGGTACGGGCAGTTCTTC.

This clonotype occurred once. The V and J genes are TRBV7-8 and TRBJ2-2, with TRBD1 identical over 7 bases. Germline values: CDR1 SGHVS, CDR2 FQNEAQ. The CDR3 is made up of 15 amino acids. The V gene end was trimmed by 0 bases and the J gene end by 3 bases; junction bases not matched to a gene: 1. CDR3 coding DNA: TGTGCCAGCAGCTTAGCTACAGGGGACACCGGGGAGCTGTTTTTT. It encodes CASSLATGDTGELFF.

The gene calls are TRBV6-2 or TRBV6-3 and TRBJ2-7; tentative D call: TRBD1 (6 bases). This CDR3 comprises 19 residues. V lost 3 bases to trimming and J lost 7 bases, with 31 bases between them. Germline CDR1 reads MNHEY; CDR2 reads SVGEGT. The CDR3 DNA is TGTGCCAGCAGTTATCCCGCCTTCAGGGGAAATGCCTTTACCAAGGAGCAGTACTTC. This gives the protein CASSYPAFRGNAFTKEQYF.

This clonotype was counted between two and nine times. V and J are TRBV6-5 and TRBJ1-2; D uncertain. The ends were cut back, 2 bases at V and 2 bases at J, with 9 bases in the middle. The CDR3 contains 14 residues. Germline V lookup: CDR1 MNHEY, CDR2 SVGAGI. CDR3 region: CASSYGIPNYGYTF. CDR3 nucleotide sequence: TGTGCCAGCAGTTACGGTATTCCAAACTATGGCTACACCTTC.